The T cell receptor (beta chain) under discussion was sequenced for a study of blood T cells in healthy people across ages. Turning to this clonotype: The antigen is undetermined.

Regarding the study as a whole: A strong correlation was found between TCR beta diversity and the percentage of naive T cells.

The authors ran a second PCR of about 7 to 11 cycles using a sample-barcoded 5' primer and a J-beta primer mix. One entry per CDR3 protein, called by TCRdb with MiXCR from the 5' RACE reads. This sample has about 720,000 distinct CDR3 sequences, with about 20% found just once. CDR1 and CDR2 (germline): SGHRS, YFSETQ. The V end was cut by 4 bases, the J end by 2 bases, with 17 bases between. This CDR3 region has 16 residues. The sequence was collected from a man in his 70s in good health. The chain uses TRBV5-1 and TRBJ2-3; D is perhaps TRBD1 or TRBD2 (6 bases each). The sequenced sample consisted of blood. CDR3 loop: CASSPSSGAYTDTQYF. CDR3 in DNA: TGCGCCAGCAGCCCTTCTTCGGGGGCGTACACAGATACGCAGTATTTT.